These 12 T cell receptor beta chains came from one sample sequenced in a study of blood T cells in healthy people across ages. Primed by a sample-barcoded 5' primer and a J-beta primer mix, a second PCR proceeded for 7 to 11 cycles. A single record per CDR3 protein comes from TCRdb applying MiXCR to the 5' RACE reads. Among about 930,000 distinct CDR3 sequences, 25% to 30% were seen once, and the ten largest hold about 10%. A further study also used this sample, focusing on T cells of mothers and their children.

Sequencing used blood. These receptors all stem from a woman aged 40 to 55 in good health.

This clonotype has at least ten counts. The V and J genes are TRBV20-1 and TRBJ2-1; D perhaps matches TRBD1 (6 bases). Trimming cost V 6 bases and J 4 bases, with 13 bases left between them. CDR3 size: 13 residues. Germline-derived CDR1 and CDR2 are DFQATT and SNEGSKA (reference sequence). CDR3 in DNA: TGCAGTGCCCGACAGGATACTTACAATGAGCAGTTCTTC. This gives the protein CSARQDTYNEQFF.

V is TRBV6-4 and J is TRBJ2-4; 10 nucleotides match TRBD2. The CDR3 covers 15 residues. The germline gives CDR1 MRHNA, CDR2 SNTAGT. V lost 4 bases, J lost 1 base, and 1 base stayed unmatched. The CDR3 loop is CASSATSGAKNIQYF. The CDR3 DNA reads TGTGCCAGCAGTGCGACTAGCGGGGCCAAAAACATTCAGTACTTC.

This clonotype was seen many times. J is TRBJ2-4 and V is TRBV5-6; D is unresolved. The J call is uncertain, as TRBJ2-7 better fits the DNA end. CDR1 is SGHDT, CDR2 YYEEEE, per germline. The CDR3 has 11 amino acids. CDR3 in amino acids: CASSSGTEQYF. The CDR3 bases are TGTGCCAGCAGCTCAGGAACCGAGCAGTACTTC.

CDR3 DNA sequence: TGTGCCTGTAATCGGGAGCAGTTCTTC. Protein product: CACNREQFF. The V and J genes are TRBV6-1 and TRBJ2-1; D is undetermined. Trimming took 11 bases from V and 10 from J, leaving 9 bases between them. This CDR3 comprises 9 residues. Germline lookup yields CDR1 MNHNS and CDR2 SASEGT.

The chain joins TRBV27 to TRBJ1-5; 7 bases fit TRBD1. This CDR3 has 15 residues. The germline CDR1 and CDR2 sequences are MNHEY and SMNVEV (reference sequence). After removal of 8 bases from V and 6 bases from J, the junction contained 13 bases not matched to a gene. The CDR3 DNA follows: TGTGCCAGCCGGCCGGGGAACAGGGGAGGTCAGCCCCAGCATTTT. It translates to CASRPGNRGGQPQHF.

This clonotype was observed at least ten times. The CDR3 region is CASSLNSGGAYEQYF. The CDR3 DNA reads TGTGCCAGCAGCCTCAACAGCGGGGGGGCCTACGAGCAGTACTTC. V usage is TRBV9 and J usage is TRBJ2-7; TRBD2 aligns across 10 bases. The CDR3 runs 15 residues. The germline V gene encodes CDR1 SGDLS and CDR2 YYNGEE. The V and J ends lost 4 bases and 2 bases, in that order; junction bases with no gene match: 6. Drawing the rest from reference TRBV9 and TRBJ2-7, the complete variable domain is DSGVTQTPKHLITATGQRVTLRCSPRSGDLSVYWYQQSLDQGLQFLIQYYNGEERAKGNILERFSAQQFPDLHSELNLSSLELGDSALYFCASSLNSGGAYEQYFGPGTRLTVT.

This clonotype was detected ten times or more. The rearrangement joins TRBV28 to TRBJ1-2; 9 bases line up with TRBD1. CDR1 and CDR2 (germline): MDHEN, SYDVKM. The CDR3 covers 15 residues. J was trimmed by 6 bases and V by 5 bases; bases with no gene match: 10. CDR3 region: CASSLGPGQGDGYTF. Here the CDR3 DNA reads TGTGCCAGCAGTCTTGGACCGGGACAGGGCGATGGCTACACCTTC.

To note about this clonotype: A junction end diverges from the germline sequence, so it may reflect a read error. The CDR3 sequence is CVSSAGLAGYNEQFF. In nucleotides, the CDR3 is TGTGTCAGCAGTGCGGGACTAGCGGGATACAATGAGCAGTTCTTC. The genes are TRBV2 and TRBJ2-1, with 13 bases matching TRBD2. The CDR3 runs to 15 residues. The V gene's germline CDR1 is SNHLY and CDR2 FYNNEI.

The J gene is TRBJ2-3, the V gene TRBV5-1; the D gene could be TRBD1 or TRBD2 (5 bases each). The germline gives CDR1 SGHRS, CDR2 YFSETQ. Trimming pared 3 bases from V and 2 bases from J, leaving 13 bases between. This CDR3 contains 15 residues. As DNA, the CDR3 is TGCGCCAGCAGCTCCGGACACGGGAACACAGATACGCAGTATTTT. Amino acids: CASSSGHGNTDTQYF.

The chain recombines TRBV20-1 with TRBJ1-6; D remains unclear. V lost 6 bases and J lost 2, with 14 bases in between. The CDR3 extends over 15 amino acids. Germline V gene lookup returns CDR1 DFQATT and CDR2 SNEGSKA (reference sequence). The CDR3 loop is CSARSSNTYNSPLHF. Written as DNA, the CDR3 is TGCAGTGCCAGGAGCAGCAACACCTATAATTCACCCCTCCACTTT.

This chain joins TRBV29-1 and TRBJ1-2; D call uncertain. Between the trimmed V and J ends, which lost 5 bases and 0 bases, there was a span of 10 bases. The germline CDR1 and CDR2 sequences are SQVTM and ANQGSEA. This CDR3 has 13 residues. CDR3 bases: TGCAGCGTTCCGACGGACCCTAACTATGGCTACACCTTC. It specifies CSVPTDPNYGYTF.

This chain connects TRBV19 to TRBJ2-1; 9 nucleotides match TRBD2. Losses at the gene ends were 11 bases for V and 4 bases for J; bases not matched to a gene: 9. The germline gives CDR1 LNHDA, CDR2 SQIVND (reference sequence). The CDR3 is made up of 14 amino acids. Here the CDR3 reads CAAGRGGTYNEQFF. The CDR3 DNA is TGTGCCGCAGGGCGGGGGGGGACTTACAATGAGCAGTTCTTC.